What follows are 14 T cell receptor beta chains derived from one specimen sequenced in a study of blood T cells in healthy people across ages. A second PCR of about 7 to 12 cycles used a sample-barcoded 5' primer and a J-beta primer mix. TCRdb ran MiXCR on the 5' RACE reads and lists one entry per CDR3 protein. The sample holds 1.5 million to 2 million distinct CDR3 sequences, 49% seen once. Material for sequencing was blood. Every receptor here comes from a woman aged 40 to 55 in good health.

The rearrangement uses TRBV6-6 and TRBJ1-1, with D unclear. Looked up from germline, CDR1 is MNHNY and CDR2 is SVGAGI (reference sequence). CDR3 size: 15 residues. V was pared by 2 bases and J by 7 bases, with 17 bases between. The DNA of the CDR3 is TGTGCCAGCAGTTACGGCCCATCGAACGGATTTGAAGCTTTCTTT. This sequence encodes CASSYGPSNGFEAFF.

The chain joins TRBV12-3 or TRBV12-4 to TRBJ2-1; D not certain. Trimming left V 5 bases short and J 10 bases short, with 9 bases between. The CDR3 extends over 11 amino acids. The CDR3 DNA follows: TGTGCCAGCAGTCCACACGACGAGCAGTTCTTC. The encoded protein is CASSPHDEQFF.

This clonotype was recorded a few times. The CDR3 sequence: CSASPAGAPGGGTQYF. CDR3 in DNA: TGCAGTGCTAGCCCAGCGGGGGCGCCTGGAGGAGGTACGCAGTATTTT. J is TRBJ2-3 and V is TRBV20-1, with 8 bases fitting TRBD2. This CDR3 spans 16 amino acids. CDR1 is DFQATT, CDR2 SNEGSKA, per germline (reference sequence). J lost 8 bases, V lost 3 bases, and 16 bases had no gene match.

This clonotype was detected only a few times. The chain combines TRBV7-2 with TRBJ2-1; 12 positions match TRBD2. V dropped 1 base and J dropped 12; count of bases not matched to a gene: 7. The V gene's germline CDR1 is SGHTA and CDR2 FQGNSA. The CDR3 length is 15 residues. The CDR3 here is CASSLEVGLAGRQFF. DNA for the CDR3: TGTGCCAGCAGCTTAGAGGTAGGACTAGCGGGACGGCAGTTCTTC.

V gene TRBV20-1 combines with J gene TRBJ1-2, with TRBD1 matching over 9 bases. There are 12 residues in the CDR3. Germline lookup yields CDR1 DFQATT and CDR2 SNEGSKA (reference sequence). CDR3 sequence reads: CSARTGAYGYTF. In DNA, the CDR3 is TGCAGCGCACGGACAGGGGCATATGGCTACACCTTC.

V is TRBV7-9 and J is TRBJ1-2; weak D call: TRBD1 (6 bases). Trimming shortened V by 5 bases and J by 2 bases, and 12 bases separated the two germline ends. Germline V lookup: CDR1 SEHNR, CDR2 FQNEAQ (reference sequence). The length of the CDR3 is 14 residues. The CDR3 region is CASSLNRENYGYTF. The CDR3 DNA follows: TGTGCCAGCAGCCTGAACAGGGAGAACTATGGCTACACCTTC.

The V gene is TRBV9, the J gene TRBJ2-3; D perhaps matches TRBD2 (6 bases). V was trimmed by 0 bases and J by 0 bases, leaving 8 bases between them. Germline loops: CDR1 SGDLS, CDR2 YYNGEE. The CDR3 runs 15 residues. This chain's CDR3 is CASSVAAGSTDTQYF. Written as DNA, the CDR3 is TGTGCCAGCAGCGTAGCAGCGGGTAGCACAGATACGCAGTATTTT.

This clonotype occurred a few times. The V and J genes are TRBV7-8 and TRBJ1-6, with 8 bases that match TRBD1. This CDR3 is built from 18 residues. Germline assignment: CDR1 SGHVS and CDR2 FQNEAQ. V dropped 1 base and J dropped 5; count of bases not matched to a gene: 10. CDR3 amino acids: CASSLGTGIFPNNSPLHF. In DNA form, the CDR3 reads TGTGCCAGCAGCTTAGGGACAGGGATATTCCCGAATAATTCACCCCTCCACTTT.

This sequence joins TRBV7-2 and TRBJ2-5; D is ambiguous. The V gene's germline CDR1 is SGHTA and CDR2 FQGNSA. Between the trimmed V and J ends, which lost 7 bases and 5 bases, there was a span of 11 bases. This CDR3 region has 12 residues. The CDR3 here is CASTPEGETQYF. CDR3 nucleotide sequence: TGTGCCAGCACCCCCGAAGGCGAGACCCAGTACTTC. Full variable domain (outside the CDR3, taken from reference TRBV7-2 and TRBJ2-5): GAGVSQSPSNKVTEKGKDVELRCDPISGHTALYWYRQSLGQGLEFLIYFQGNSAPDKSGLPSDRFSAERTGGSVSTLTIQRTQQEDSAVYLCASTPEGETQYFGPGTRLLVL.

The V call is TRBV20-1, the J call TRBJ1-2; possibly TRBD1 for D (5 bases). The CDR3 runs to 13 residues. The germline V gene has CDR1 DFQATT and CDR2 SNEGSKA (reference sequence). With 3 bases removed from V and 3 bases from J, the gap between germline ends came to 11 bases. The CDR3 spells CSARGQTHYGYTF. For the CDR3, the DNA is TGCAGTGCTAGGGGGCAGACCCACTATGGCTACACCTTC.

V is TRBV15 and J is TRBJ1-4; D possibly corresponds to TRBD1 (5 bases). Trimming removed 3 bases from V and 0 bases from J, with 11 bases in between. The CDR3 totals 16 residues. Germline V gives CDR1 LNHNV, CDR2 YYDKDF (reference sequence). The CDR3 here is CATSRQQTATNEKLFF. The CDR3 region has the DNA TGTGCCACCAGCAGGCAGCAGACAGCAACTAATGAAAAACTGTTTTTT.

The V and J genes are TRBV12-3 or TRBV12-4 and TRBJ2-5; D is unresolved. V was clipped by 1 base and J by 2 bases, with 8 bases between them. The CDR3 has 14 residues. The CDR3 nucleotides read TGTGCCAGCAGTTTAGTGGTTCCACAAGAGACCCAGTACTTC. Translating gives CASSLVVPQETQYF.

In its sample, this clonotype was seen a few times. This chain uses TRBV7-8 with TRBJ2-1; D is perhaps TRBD1 or TRBD2 (5 bases each). This CDR3 is 15 amino acids long. Germline V CDR1 and CDR2: SGHVS, FQNEAQ. V gave up 3 bases and J gave up 7 bases, with 16 bases separating them. CDR3 nucleotides: TGTGCCAGCAGCTTGGGGGAGATAGGCATAAATGAGCAGTTCTTC. It codes for CASSLGEIGINEQFF.

The chain has TRBV9 and TRBJ2-5; D might be TRBD1 or TRBD2, each matching 5 bases. CDR1 SGDLS and CDR2 YYNGEE come from the germline V gene. V lost 3 bases and J lost 13, with 28 bases in between. CDR3 length: 16 residues. The CDR3 bases are TGTGCCAGCAGCGCCATGATCACTAGAGTGGACAATGAGCGGTACTTC. Translated, it gives CASSAMITRVDNERYF.